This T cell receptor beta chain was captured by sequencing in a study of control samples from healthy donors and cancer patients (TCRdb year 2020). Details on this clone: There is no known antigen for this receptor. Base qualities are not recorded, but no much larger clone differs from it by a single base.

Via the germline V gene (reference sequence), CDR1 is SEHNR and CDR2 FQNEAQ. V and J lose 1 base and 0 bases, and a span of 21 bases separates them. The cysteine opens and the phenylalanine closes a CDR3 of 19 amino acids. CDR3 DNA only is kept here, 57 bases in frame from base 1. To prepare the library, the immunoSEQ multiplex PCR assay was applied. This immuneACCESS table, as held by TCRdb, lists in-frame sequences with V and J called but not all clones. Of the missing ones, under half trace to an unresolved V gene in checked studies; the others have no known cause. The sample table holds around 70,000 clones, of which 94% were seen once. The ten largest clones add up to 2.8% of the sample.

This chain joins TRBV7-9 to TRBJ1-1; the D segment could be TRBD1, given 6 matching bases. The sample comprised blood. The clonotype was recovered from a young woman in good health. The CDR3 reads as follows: CASSLGHLQGRFVNTEAFF. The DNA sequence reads TGTGCCAGCAGCTTAGGACACCTACAGGGAAGGTTCGTGAACACTGAAGCTTTCTTT. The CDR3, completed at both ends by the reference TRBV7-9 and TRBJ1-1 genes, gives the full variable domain DTGVSQNPRHKITKRGQNVTFRCDPISEHNRLYWYRQTLGQGPEFLTYFQNEAQLEKSRLLSDRFSAERPKGSFSTLEIQRTEQGDSAMYLCASSLGHLQGRFVNTEAFFGQGTRLTVV.